What follows describes a single TCR beta chain. What it recognizes is unknown. These data belong to a study of neoadjuvant anti-PD-1 for oral cavity cancer. Study at large: Around day 43, patients without progression received a fourth nivolumab dose before surgery.

Clones were sequenced by immunoSEQ multiplex PCR, and TCRdb holds only the in-frame ones, with some missing. This repertoire shows about 13,000 clones, about 70% found once; its top ten account for just under 3%. Patients were newly diagnosed with stage II-IVA oral cavity squamous cell carcinoma without prior systemic or radiation treatment. Overall study results and limits: After neoadjuvant nivolumab, PBMC T cell clonality was significantly higher in non-responders than responders.

CDR3 length equals 15 residues. Germline V gives CDR1 SGHDT, CDR2 YYEEEE. With 2 bases removed from V and 6 bases from J, the gap between germline ends came to 17 bases. V usage is TRBV5-6 and J usage is TRBJ1-2; the D gene is possibly TRBD1 (5 bases). The sequencing used PBMCs, collected before nivolumab (anti-PD-1) treatment. The receptor's source is a person aged 35 to 85 with oral cavity squamous cell carcinoma. CDR3 sequence: CASSFGQGGKDGYTF. The CDR3 region has the DNA TGTGCCAGCAGCTTTGGTCAGGGAGGGAAAGATGGCTACACCTTC.